What follows are 25 T cell receptor beta chains derived from one specimen sequenced in a study of immune cell composition in non-small cell lung cancer. The normal lung sample lay at least 3 cm, and maximally far, from the tumour. The method was immunoSEQ multiplex PCR; TCRdb's version includes in-frame clones alone and lacks a portion of them. The table has approximately 3,000 clones, 80% seen once. Sequencing input: non-adjacent lung tissue. Every receptor here comes from a human donor with non-small cell lung cancer.

The chain is built from TRBV5-1 and TRBJ2-5; 14 nucleotides agree with TRBD2. The length of the CDR3 is 18 residues. The V and J ends lost 1 base and 6 bases, in that order; junction bases with no gene match: 11. CDR1 is SGHRS and CDR2 is YFSETQ in the germline V gene. DNA for the CDR3: TGCGCCAGCAGCTTGACATCCGGGACTAGCGGGAGATCGCAGACCCAGTACTTC. It is translated as CASSLTSGTSGRSQTQYF.

V is TRBV5-4 and J is TRBJ2-1; 7 bases fit TRBD2. In germline, CDR1 is SGHNT, CDR2 YYREEE (reference sequence). J lost 8 bases, V lost 5 bases, and 16 bases had no gene match. The CDR3 extends over 16 amino acids. The CDR3: CASRHPRRGSPDEQFF. CDR3 DNA: TGTGCCAGCAGGCACCCTCGGCGCGGGAGCCCCGATGAGCAGTTCTTC.

The chain has TRBV6-6 and TRBJ2-1, with TRBD2 identical over 9 bases. Germline lookup yields CDR1 MNHNY and CDR2 SVGAGI (reference sequence). V lost 0 bases, J lost 5 bases, and 2 bases stayed unmatched. This CDR3 is 15 amino acids long. As DNA, the CDR3 is TGTGCCAGCAGTTACTCGGCGGGAGGGAACAATGAGCAGTTCTTC. As protein: CASSYSAGGNNEQFF.

The gene calls are TRBV5-4 and TRBJ2-7; a possible D gene is TRBD1 (6 bases). This CDR3 has 14 residues. Germline CDR1 is SGHNT and CDR2 is YYREEE (reference sequence). The V and J ends lost 2 bases and 0 bases respectively, with 9 bases between them. The CDR3 spells CASSLTGSSYEQYF. Here the CDR3 DNA reads TGTGCCAGCAGCTTAACAGGGAGCTCCTACGAGCAGTACTTC.

The rearrangement links TRBV13 to TRBJ2-3, with D perhaps TRBD2 (7 bases). The germline V and J ends were trimmed by 2 bases and 5 bases, with 17 bases remaining between them. This CDR3 contains 16 residues. CDR1 is PRHDT, CDR2 FYEKMQ, per germline (reference sequence). The CDR3 nucleotides read TGTGCCAGCAGCTTATCGGGGGCGGGAGAAGGAGATACGCAGTATTTT. Amino acids: CASSLSGAGEGDTQYF.

This chain joins TRBV10-2 and TRBJ2-4; D remains ambiguous. Per germline, CDR1 WSHSY and CDR2 SAAADI. V shed 5 bases and J shed 2 bases, with 13 bases lying between them. The CDR3 extends over 15 amino acids. CDR3 in amino acids: CASSPPPSSKNIQYF. For the CDR3, the DNA is TGCGCCAGCAGTCCCCCCCCCAGCTCCAAAAACATTCAGTACTTC.

This chain links TRBV6-1 with TRBJ1-5; D remains ambiguous. Between the trimmed V and J ends, which lost 4 bases and 5 bases, there was a span of 12 bases. This CDR3 has 14 amino acids. Germline CDR1 and CDR2: MNHNS and SASEGT. The CDR3 protein is CASSARTADQPQHF. The CDR3 region has the DNA TGTGCCAGCAGTGCAAGGACTGCGGATCAGCCCCAGCATTTT.

This chain joins TRBV29-1 and TRBJ1-2; D not certain. CDR3 size: 14 residues. The germline CDR1 and CDR2 sequences are SQVTM and ANQGSEA. V was cut by 0 bases and J by 2 bases, with 10 bases left in between. The CDR3 coding sequence is TGCAGCGTTGAAGATCTGGGCAGGAACTATGGCTACACCTTC. As protein: CSVEDLGRNYGYTF. Using reference TRBV29-1 and TRBJ1-2 for the parts outside the CDR3, the full variable domain is SAVISQKPSRDICQRGTSLTIQCQVDSQVTMMFWYRQQPGQSLTLIATANQGSEATYESGFVIDKFPISRPNLTFSTLTVSNMSPEDSSIYLCSVEDLGRNYGYTFGSGTRLTVV.

This chain connects TRBV7-6 to TRBJ2-1; 11 nucleotides align to TRBD2. This CDR3 is 16 amino acids long. V trimming: 5 bases; J trimming: 1 base; junction bases outside the gene matches: 4. Germline loops: CDR1 SGHVS, CDR2 FNYEAQ. The CDR3 region has the DNA TGTGCCAGCAGCCCAGGGACTAGCGGATCCTACAATGAGCAGTTCTTC. This gives the protein CASSPGTSGSYNEQFF.

The rearrangement uses TRBV5-4 and TRBJ2-1; 11 bases are a match to TRBD1. This CDR3 region has 15 residues. CDR1 and CDR2 from the germline V gene are SGHNT and YYREEE (reference sequence). Germline trimming cut 3 bases from V and 3 bases from J; bases unmatched to any gene: 2. The CDR3 DNA follows: TGTGCCAGCAGCTCCGGGACAGGGGGCTACAATGAGCAGTTCTTC. The encoded protein is CASSSGTGGYNEQFF.

With respect to this clone: This specimen includes other DNA sequences encoding the same CDR3. This chain links TRBV11-2 with TRBJ1-5, with D maybe TRBD1 (5 bases). Germline CDR1 SGHAT, CDR2 FQNNGV. Between the trimmed V and J ends, which lost 1 base and 7 bases, there was a span of 8 bases. The length of the CDR3 is 13 residues. The CDR3 nucleotides read TGTGCCAGCAGCTTAGGGGACCGACAGCCCCAGCATTTT. Its protein is CASSLGDRQPQHF.

CDR3 sequence reads: CASTDLRGSEYNEQFF. In nucleotides, the CDR3 is TGTGCCAGCACCGATTTACGGGGCAGCGAATACAATGAGCAGTTCTTC. The chain uses TRBV28 and TRBJ2-1, with D tentatively TRBD1 or TRBD2 (5 bases each). The CDR3 is 16 residues long. V lost 7 bases and J lost 4, with 20 bases in between. The germline V gene encodes CDR1 MDHEN and CDR2 SYDVKM.

The gene calls are TRBV19 and TRBJ2-7; D ambiguous. V gave up 3 bases and J gave up 5 bases, with 8 bases separating them. The CDR3 is 12 residues long. The germline gives CDR1 LNHDA, CDR2 SQIVND (reference sequence). The DNA for the CDR3 is TGTGCCAGTAGTATCGGTTGGAACGAGCAGTACTTC. Its translation: CASSIGWNEQYF.

The V gene is TRBV11-3, the J gene TRBJ2-3, with D possibly TRBD2 on 6 matching bases. This CDR3 is built from 15 residues. Trimming pared 5 bases from V and 0 bases from J, leaving 12 bases between. Germline CDR1 SGHNT, CDR2 YENEEA. The CDR3 coding sequence is TGTGCCAGCAGCCCGAATAGCGGTAGCACAGATACGCAGTATTTT. Residues: CASSPNSGSTDTQYF.

This chain uses TRBV5-1 with TRBJ2-5; 11 bases are shared with TRBD2. CDR3 length: 15 residues. Germline loops: CDR1 SGHRS, CDR2 YFSETQ. The ends lost 4 bases at V and 5 bases at J; junction bases unmatched: 7. For the CDR3, the DNA is TGCGCCAGCAGCCTCTCCACTAGCGGGAGCGAGACCCAGTACTTC. Translation gives CASSLSTSGSETQYF.

In this sample, this clone turned up a few times. The chain couples TRBV7-2 to TRBJ2-1; no definite D call. Germline V lookup: CDR1 SGHTA, CDR2 FQGNSA. V gave up 4 bases and J gave up 3 bases, with 7 bases separating them. There are 13 residues in the CDR3. DNA for the CDR3: TGTGCCAGCAGCTACGGACGCTACAATGAGCAGTTCTTC. Its protein product is CASSYGRYNEQFF.

This rearrangement joins TRBV30 to TRBJ2-1, with 8 bases fitting TRBD1. The CDR3 is 12 residues long. J lost 10 bases, V lost 2 bases, and 4 bases had no gene match. Germline CDR1 reads GTSNPN; CDR2 reads SVGIG (reference sequence). CDR3 sequence: CAWSTQGDEQFF. The DNA for the CDR3 is TGTGCCTGGAGTACACAGGGGGACGAGCAGTTCTTC.

Written as DNA, the CDR3 is TGTGCCAGCAGTTTACGGGACTACTCATCCTACGAGCAGTACTTC. Translation gives CASSLRDYSSYEQYF. This sequence joins TRBV28 and TRBJ2-7, with 7 bases matching TRBD2. This CDR3 region has 15 residues. The J segment lost 1 base and the V segment lost 2 bases, leaving 5 bases of the junction unmatched. Looked up from germline, CDR1 is MDHEN and CDR2 is SYDVKM.

In nucleotides, the CDR3 is TGTGCCAGCAGCCCTCTGGCGGGACTTTTCAATGAGCAGTTCTTC. As protein: CASSPLAGLFNEQFF. This chain connects TRBV5-6 to TRBJ2-1; D is possibly TRBD2 (6 bases). Germline loops: CDR1 SGHDT, CDR2 YYEEEE. The V and J ends lost 4 bases and 6 bases respectively, with 17 bases between them. CDR3 length equals 15 residues. Filled out from reference TRBV5-6 and TRBJ2-1, the complete variable domain reads DAGVTQSPTHLIKTRGQQVTLRCSPKSGHDTVSWYQQALGQGPQFIFQYYEEEERQRGNFPDRFSGHQFPNYSSELNVNALLLGDSALYLCASSPLAGLFNEQFFGPGTRLTVL.

This clone qualifies as large (0.1 to 1%). The chain recombines TRBV20-1 with TRBJ1-1; no clear D. The germline CDR1 and CDR2 sequences are DFQATT and SNEGSKA (reference sequence). CDR3 length: 11 residues. V was cut by 3 bases and J by 6 bases, with 8 bases left in between. CDR3 nucleotide sequence: TGCAGTGCTAGTCCCAACGCTGAAGCTTTCTTT. Translated: CSASPNAEAFF.

This chain links TRBV7-9 with TRBJ2-5; D is perhaps TRBD2 (6 bases). This CDR3 has 16 residues. CDR1 is SEHNR and CDR2 is FQNEAQ in the germline V gene (reference sequence). Trimming left V 3 bases short and J 10 bases short, with 24 bases between. The CDR3 here is CASSFPFWAGRHGQYF. The CDR3 nucleotides are TGTGCCAGCAGCTTCCCCTTTTGGGCGGGACGACACGGCCAGTACTTC.

This rearrangement joins TRBV7-2 to TRBJ1-3; D ambiguous. V shed 1 base and J shed 0 bases, with 10 bases lying between them. The CDR3 extends over 16 amino acids. Germline CDR1 SGHTA, CDR2 FQGNSA. CDR3 nucleotides: TGTGCCAGCAGCTTAGAACCTGAGATCTCTGGAAACACCATATATTTT. This encodes CASSLEPEISGNTIYF.

This chain joins TRBV19 and TRBJ2-3, with 15 bases identical to TRBD2. The germline CDR1 and CDR2 sequences are LNHDA and SQIVND (reference sequence). This CDR3 has 17 residues. V lost 5 bases to trimming and J lost 1 base; unmatched junction nucleotides: 4. CDR3 in amino acids: CASSPGLAGGRTDTQYF. The DNA of the CDR3 is TGTGCCAGTAGTCCGGGACTAGCGGGAGGACGCACAGATACGCAGTATTTT.

The V call is TRBV7-2, the J call TRBJ2-5, with 8 bases identical to TRBD2. The length of the CDR3 is 16 residues. Losses at the gene ends were 1 base for V and 2 bases for J; bases not matched to a gene: 6. Germline lookup yields CDR1 SGHTA and CDR2 FQGNSA. The chain's CDR3 is CASSLGSSGKQETQYF. The CDR3 nucleotides are TGTGCCAGCAGCTTAGGGAGTAGCGGGAAACAAGAGACCCAGTACTTC.

The gene calls are TRBV30 and TRBJ2-7, with D possibly being TRBD1 or TRBD2 (5 bases each). The CDR3 covers 14 residues. V was cut by 3 bases and J by 5 bases, with 17 bases left in between. Germline V gives CDR1 GTSNPN, CDR2 SVGIG (reference sequence). The DNA for the CDR3 is TGTGCCTGGAGGGGGGACCTAATGAGGAACGAGCAGTACTTC. The encoded protein is CAWRGDLMRNEQYF.